A single sample is the source of the 27 T cell receptor beta chains below, sequenced in a study of tumor-infiltrating lymphocytes in primary liver carcinoma. It was unsorted whole blood that yielded blood RNA, and germline DNA was also extracted. The researchers produced TCR beta cDNA from about 510 ng total RNA with a constant-region primer. Three nested multiplex PCR rounds, a slightly modified ARM-PCR method, built the TCR beta libraries. Two initial PCR rounds of about 9 cycles each paired TRBV1-TRBV30 forward primers with a C-beta reverse primer. TCRdb re-derived calls from the multiplex PCR reads in MiXCR, one entry per CDR3 protein. This sample has more than 150,000 distinct CDR3 sequences; about 60% occur once, and the top ten carry 72%. Sequenced input: peripheral blood. The receptors stem from a man in his forties with primary liver carcinoma and hepatitis B virus infection.

The chain is built from TRBV5-1 and TRBJ2-3; D is unresolved. This CDR3 is 13 amino acids long. Germline CDR1 and CDR2: SGHRS and YFSETQ. Trimming took off 5 bases at V and 3 bases at J, with 10 bases between the two ends. The CDR3 sequence is CASRRLGTDTQYF. The CDR3, as DNA: TGCGCCAGCAGGCGATTGGGGACAGATACGCAGTATTTT.

This clonotype occurred many times. The CDR3 is CASSQLRSSGYNEQFF. As DNA, the CDR3 is TGTGCCAGCAGTCAACTCCGGTCTAGCGGCTACAATGAGCAGTTCTTC. The V gene is TRBV11-2, the J gene TRBJ2-1; 7 bases fit TRBD2. The CDR3 runs to 16 residues. The germline V gene encodes CDR1 SGHAT and CDR2 FQNNGV. V lost 6 bases to trimming and J lost 3 bases; unmatched junction nucleotides: 11.

Comment on this clonotype: A read error may account for a junction end that differs from germline. The chain employs TRBV29-1 and TRBJ2-3, with TRBD1 identical over 7 bases. CDR3 length: 13 amino acids. In germline, CDR1 is SQVTM, CDR2 ANQGSEA. Here the CDR3 DNA reads TGCAGCATTGAAATGGGCAGGGGGAGCACGCAGTATTTT. Amino acids: CSIEMGRGSTQYF.

Details on this clonotype: No conserved phenylalanine or tryptophan ends this CDR3, so it is likely a read error. The chain is built from TRBV11-2 and TRBJ1-3; D gene unclear. Germline CDR1 is SGHAT and CDR2 is FQNNGV. CDR3 length: 13 amino acids. CDR3 sequence (DNA): TGTGCCAGCAGTTTTGGGTTCGGTAACACAATATATTCT. Protein product: CASSFGFGNTIYS.

A remark on this clonotype: An end of the junction differs from the germline gene, which may be a read error. This rearrangement joins TRBV29-1 to TRBJ2-1; D perhaps matches TRBD2 (5 bases). There are 15 residues in the CDR3. Germline values: CDR1 SQVTM, CDR2 ANQGSEA. As DNA, the CDR3 is TGCGGCGTGTGGACTCCTTCCAGCTCCTACAATGAGCAGTTCTTC. It translates to CGVWTPSSSYNEQFF.

This clonotype has a count of ten or more. The rearrangement links TRBV29-1 to TRBJ2-5; tentatively, D is TRBD1 or TRBD2 (5 bases each). Germline CDR1 reads SQVTM; CDR2 reads ANQGSEA. V was pared by 1 base and J by 4 bases, with 16 bases between. This CDR3 spans 15 amino acids. The CDR3 reads CSVEGYRRIGETQYF. For the CDR3, the DNA is TGCAGCGTTGAAGGTTACAGGAGGATTGGAGAGACCCAGTACTTC.

Comment on this clonotype: The junction does not match germline at one end; this may be a read error. The gene calls are TRBV11-2 and TRBJ2-7; the D is unclear. This CDR3 spans 14 amino acids. Looked up from germline, CDR1 is SGHAT and CDR2 is FQNNGV. Written as DNA, the CDR3 is TGTGCCAGAAGCTTGACCGACGGAATCTACGAGCAGTACTTC. Protein: CARSLTDGIYEQYF.

The chain links TRBV29-1 to TRBJ2-3, with TRBD2 matching 7 bases. CDR1 is SQVTM, CDR2 ANQGSEA, per germline. V was pared by 7 bases and J by 1 base, with 14 bases of the junction left unmatched. This CDR3 has 16 amino acids. Here the CDR3 DNA reads TGCAGCGCCCTTAAGGAAGCGGGACTACGCACAGATACGCAGTATTTT. Amino acids: CSALKEAGLRTDTQYF.

The count of this clonotype is one. The rearrangement uses TRBV11-2 and TRBJ2-7; weak D call: TRBD1 (6 bases). From germline, CDR1 is SGHAT and CDR2 FQNNGV. The ends were cut back, 9 bases at V and 3 bases at J, with 12 bases in the middle. This CDR3 region has 12 residues. CDR3 DNA sequence: TGTGCCAGAAGCGCACAGGGCTACGAGCAGTACTTC. Translation gives CARSAQGYEQYF.

The count of this clonotype is one. A much bigger clone sits one base away, suggesting this may be a read error. The chain joins TRBV11-2 to TRBJ2-2, with no clear D. Germline V CDR1 and CDR2: SGHAT, FQNNGV. The CDR3 length is 14 residues. This chain's CDR3 is CTSSFVVSTGELFF. CDR3 nucleotide sequence: TGTACCAGCAGCTTTGTGGTCTCCACCGGGGAGCTGTTTTTT.

The rearrangement uses TRBV28 and TRBJ2-7; D is unclear. Germline CDR1 MDHEN, CDR2 SYDVKM. The CDR3 loop spans 13 amino acids. Trimming took 7 bases from V and 2 from J, leaving 12 bases between them. CDR3 nucleotides: TGTGCCAGCAATCTGGCGGTCACCTACGAGCAGTACTTC. Translation gives CASNLAVTYEQYF.

V usage is TRBV11-2 and J usage is TRBJ2-7, with 8 bases identical to TRBD1. Germline V gene sequence: CDR1 SGHAT, CDR2 FQNNGV. CDR3 size: 15 residues. DNA of the CDR3: TGTACCAACAGTTCCGAAGACAGGGGTGTTTACGAGCAGTACTTC. Translating gives CTNSSEDRGVYEQYF.

Regarding this clonotype: A much bigger clone sits one base away, suggesting this may be a read error. The conserved closing phenylalanine or tryptophan is absent in this CDR3, likely reflecting a read error. The J gene is TRBJ1-3, the V gene TRBV11-2; D is unresolved. Trimming pared 6 bases from V and 0 bases from J, leaving 12 bases between. Germline CDR1 reads SGHAT; CDR2 reads FQNNGV. The CDR3 has 15 amino acids. The DNA of the CDR3 is TGTGCCAGCAGAAGAACCCGGGGCTCTGGAAACACCATATATTCT. The encoded protein is CASRRTRGSGNTIYS.

This clonotype was detected once. A junction end diverges from the germline sequence, so it may reflect a read error. V usage is TRBV11-2 and J usage is TRBJ2-3; 9 positions match TRBD2. Germline V gene lookup returns CDR1 SGHAT and CDR2 FQNNGV. The CDR3 is made up of 15 amino acids. CDR3 sequence (DNA): TGTGCCAGCAGCGATAGCGGGAGATTTACAGGTACGCAGTATTTT. This encodes CASSDSGRFTGTQYF. The entire variable domain, with the rest obtained from reference TRBV11-2 and TRBJ2-3, is as follows: EAGVAQSPRYKIIEKRQSVAFWCNPISGHATLYWYQQILGQGPKLLIQFQNNGVVDDSQLPKDRFSAERLKGVDSTLKIQPAKLEDSAVYLCASSDSGRFTGTQYFGPGTRLTVL.

This chain joins TRBV13 and TRBJ1-1, with D perhaps matching TRBD1 (5 bases). The ends were cut back, 5 bases at V and 10 bases at J, with 17 bases in the middle. Germline CDR1 reads PRHDT; CDR2 reads FYEKMQ (reference sequence). This CDR3 has 13 amino acids. DNA for the CDR3: TGTGCCAGCAGCCCTGGTAGGGGTCTGCCAGCTTTCTTT. The encoded protein is CASSPGRGLPAFF.

This clonotype was detected only a few times. One end of the junction does not line up with germline, which may come from a read error. The J gene is TRBJ2-1, the V gene TRBV11-2; D call uncertain. Germline V gene lookup returns CDR1 SGHAT and CDR2 FQNNGV. The CDR3 is 13 amino acids. The CDR3 nucleotides are TGTGCCAGTAGCTTAGGCCGCGCCGATGAGCAGTTCTTC. Amino acid sequence: CASSLGRADEQFF.

About this clonotype itself: A read error may explain this, as a much larger clone is one base away. CDR3 region: CVSSSAGELFF. In nucleotides, the CDR3 is TGTGTCAGCAGCTCGGCCGGGGAGCTGTTTTTT. V usage is TRBV11-3 and J usage is TRBJ2-2; D call uncertain. Germline V gene data show CDR1 as SGHNT and CDR2 as YENEEA. This CDR3 is 11 amino acids long.

V usage is TRBV12-3 or TRBV12-4 and J usage is TRBJ2-4; the D is unclear. V shed 3 bases and J shed 4 bases, with 1 base lying between them. CDR3 length equals 11 residues. This CDR3 is CASSLKNIQYF. The CDR3 DNA follows: TGTGCCAGCAGTTTGAAAAACATTCAGTACTTC.

The gene calls are TRBV11-3 and TRBJ2-3, with a possible D match to TRBD1 (5 bases). This CDR3 has 14 amino acids. V lost 8 bases to trimming and J lost 2 bases, with 14 bases between them. Germline V gives CDR1 SGHNT, CDR2 YENEEA. The CDR3: CASGEQGSTDTQYF. In DNA form, the CDR3 reads TGTGCCAGCGGCGAGCAGGGTTCCACAGATACGCAGTATTTT.

Comments on this clonotype: This may be a read error: a much more frequent sequence differs by one nucleotide. This chain uses TRBV29-1 with TRBJ2-7; D uncertain. The germline V gene has CDR1 SQVTM and CDR2 ANQGSEA. Trimming stripped 4 bases from V and 7 bases from J, with 8 bases between. The CDR3 consists of 10 residues. CDR3 coding DNA: TGCAGCGTTGTTGAAGGGGAGCAGTACTTC. As protein: CSVVEGEQYF.

This clonotype was found many times. This chain uses TRBV12-3 or TRBV12-4 with TRBJ2-7; no clear D gene. The CDR3 totals 11 residues. V shed 6 bases and J shed 3 bases, with 6 bases lying between them. The CDR3 loop reads CASSNSYEQYF. The CDR3 nucleotides read TGTGCCAGCAGCAACAGCTACGAGCAGTACTTC.

Ten or more counts support this clonotype. The chain is built from TRBV4-2 and TRBJ1-1; TRBD1 might be the D (5 bases). The length of the CDR3 is 13 residues. V lost 5 bases to trimming and J lost 1 base, with 8 bases between them. The germline V gene has CDR1 LGHNA and CDR2 YNFKEQ. The CDR3 loop is CASSADKNTEAFF. The DNA for the CDR3 is TGTGCCAGCAGCGCGGACAAGAACACTGAAGCTTTCTTT.

The DNA for the CDR3 is TGCAGCGTTGGAGCAGGTCGCTCTGGGGCCAACGTCCTGACTTTC. Translating gives CSVGAGRSGANVLTF. This chain uses TRBV29-1 with TRBJ2-6, with D unclear. Between the trimmed V and J ends, which lost 4 bases and 0 bases, there was a span of 10 bases. The CDR3 contains 15 residues. Germline CDR1 reads SQVTM; CDR2 reads ANQGSEA.

The chain couples TRBV5-8 to TRBJ2-5; D gene uncertain. The CDR3 runs 12 residues. The germline gives CDR1 SGHTS, CDR2 YDEGEE. V lost 4 bases, J lost 10 bases, and 14 bases lay in between. CDR3 amino acids: CASSPVLIGQYF. In nucleotides, the CDR3 is TGTGCCAGCAGCCCGGTTTTAATTGGCCAGTACTTC.

This clonotype has only a few counts. J is TRBJ1-2 and V is TRBV6-1; D is perhaps TRBD1 (5 bases). Trimming pared 5 bases from V and 3 bases from J, leaving 7 bases between. CDR1 MNHNS and CDR2 SASEGT come from the germline V gene. The CDR3 spans 12 residues. The CDR3 loop is CASSKQDYGYTF. In nucleotides, the CDR3 is TGTGCCAGCAGTAAACAGGACTATGGCTACACCTTC.

The chain couples TRBV4-2 to TRBJ2-7; 11 bases are shared with TRBD2. The trim removed 0 bases at V and 0 bases at J, leaving 1 base unmatched. The CDR3 totals 16 residues. Germline V gives CDR1 LGHNA, CDR2 YNFKEQ. The CDR3: CASSQDGTSGSYEQYF. CDR3 DNA sequence: TGTGCCAGCAGCCAAGACGGGACTAGCGGCTCCTACGAGCAGTACTTC.

About this clonotype: A junction boundary mismatches the germline segment, possibly from a read error. The chain uses TRBV11-2 and TRBJ2-6, with D perhaps matching TRBD1 or TRBD2 (6 bases each). Germline CDR1 SGHAT, CDR2 FQNNGV. The CDR3 contains 14 residues. In DNA form, the CDR3 reads TGTGCCAGCAGCCTGACATGGGGGGCAAACGTCCTGACTTTC. Protein: CASSLTWGANVLTF.